Listed below are T cell receptor beta chains from one sample, sequenced in a study of identical twins. TCRdb analysed the 5' RACE reads with MiXCR anew, one entry per CDR3 protein. The repertoire includes around 680,000 distinct CDR3 sequences, over 8.5% of them detected once, and approximately 0.94% sits in the top ten. These sequences were also reported in another study, on yellow fever vaccine responses in identical twins.

Input material: PBMCs. The receptors originated from a woman aged 18 to 35 in good health. The CDR3 runs from the conserved cysteine through the conserved F or W. The order of the fields is clone size, V gene, J gene, D gene, CDR3 protein, CDR3 DNA. A D gene is named only where the DNA matches it firmly. Clone size appears in some rows only: once, few, many, or a class for an expanded clone.

size: few; V: TRBV29-1; J: TRBJ2-5; D: TRBD2; CDR3: CSGLADRPGETQYF; DNA: TGCAGCGGACTAGCGGACCGGCCGGGGGAGACCCAGTACTTC
size: few; V: TRBV12-3/TRBV12-4; J: TRBJ2-5; D: TRBD2; CDR3: CASSLWLAGVVGETQYF; DNA: TGTGCCAGCAGTTTGTGGCTAGCGGGGGTAGTAGGAGAGACCCAGTACTTC
size: many; V: TRBV12-5; J: TRBJ1-2; D: NA; CDR3: CASGYHRQANYGYTF; DNA: TGTGCTAGTGGTTATCATAGGCAGGCGAATTATGGCTACACCTTC
size: many; V: TRBV28; J: TRBJ2-1; D: NA; CDR3: CASSPGPSYNEQFF; DNA: TGTGCCAGCAGTCCGGGCCCCTCCTACAATGAGCAGTTCTTC
size: few; V: TRBV27; J: TRBJ2-2; D: NA; CDR3: CASSSGTFGTGELFF; DNA: TGTGCCAGCAGTTCGGGGACGTTCGGAACCGGGGAGCTGTTTTTT
size: NA; V: TRBV12-3/TRBV12-4; J: TRBJ1-2; D: TRBD1; CDR3: CASRPQGANGYTF; DNA: TGTGCCAGCAGACCACAGGGGGCGAATGGCTACACCTTC
size: few; V: TRBV6-1; J: TRBJ1-4; D: NA; CDR3: CASRDPPARANEKLFF; DNA: TGTGCCAGCAGAGACCCCCCCGCCCGGGCTAATGAAAAACTGTTTTTT
size: NA; V: TRBV4-2; J: TRBJ1-2; D: NA; CDR3: CASSQDLRYSGGYTF; DNA: TGTGCCAGCAGCCAAGATCTCAGGTATTCAGGTGGCTACACCTTC
size: few; V: TRBV15; J: TRBJ1-2; D: TRBD1; CDR3: CATSRGSSGQAIDGYTF; DNA: TGTGCCACCAGCAGAGGTTCTTCGGGACAGGCCATAGATGGCTACACCTTC
size: NA; V: TRBV10-3; J: TRBJ2-1; D: TRBD2; CDR3: CAIKLVAGGPNDEQFF; DNA: TGTGCCATCAAGTTGGTCGCGGGAGGGCCGAACGATGAGCAGTTCTTC
size: NA; V: TRBV4-3; J: TRBJ2-7; D: TRBD2; CDR3: CASSQDELAGGREQYF; DNA: TGCGCCAGCAGCCAAGATGAACTAGCGGGAGGGCGGGAGCAGTACTTC
size: NA; V: TRBV7-6; J: TRBJ2-7; D: NA; CDR3: CASSPDGPGYEQYF; DNA: TGTGCCAGCAGCCCGGACGGTCCGGGCTACGAGCAGTACTTC
size: few; V: TRBV4-3; J: TRBJ2-5; D: NA; CDR3: CASSHRGQETQYF; DNA: TGCGCCAGCAGCCACAGGGGACAAGAGACCCAGTACTTC
size: few; V: TRBV3-1; J: TRBJ1-1; D: TRBD1; CDR3: CASSQRDRREAFF; DNA: TGTGCCAGCAGCCAGAGGGACAGGCGTGAAGCTTTCTTT
size: few; V: TRBV24-1; J: TRBJ2-2; D: NA; CDR3: CATSEENTGELFF; DNA: TGTGCCACCAGTGAGGAGAACACCGGGGAGCTGTTTTTT
size: many; V: TRBV7-2; J: TRBJ2-1; D: NA; CDR3: CASSPTIRLVHEQFF; DNA: TGTGCCAGCAGCCCTACAATTCGACTAGTCCATGAGCAGTTCTTC
size: few; V: TRBV10-3; J: TRBJ1-5; D: NA; CDR3: CAMGLGGDQPQHF; DNA: TGTGCCATGGGTCTAGGAGGGGATCAGCCCCAGCATTTT
size: few; V: TRBV29-1; J: TRBJ2-3; D: TRBD2; CDR3: CSVEAFTGRRNTDTQYF; DNA: TGCAGCGTTGAAGCTTTTACCGGGAGGCGGAACACAGATACGCAGTATTTT
size: NA; V: TRBV9; J: TRBJ2-1; D: NA; CDR3: CASSPRGGELNEQFF; DNA: TGTGCCAGCAGCCCCAGGGGAGGGGAACTTAATGAGCAGTTCTTC
size: NA; V: TRBV7-8; J: TRBJ2-7; D: TRBD2; CDR3: CASSLEAWTSNTHGPLEQYF; DNA: TGTGCCAGCAGCTTAGAGGCCTGGACTAGCAATACCCATGGCCCCCTCGAGCAGTACTTC
size: many; V: TRBV2; J: TRBJ2-2; D: TRBD1; CDR3: CASSESRTGGGTGELFF; DNA: TGTGCCAGCAGTGAATCCAGGACAGGGGGTGGCACCGGGGAGCTGTTTTTT
size: few; V: TRBV6-2/TRBV6-3; J: TRBJ2-1; D: NA; CDR3: CASSYSPSWGPGGVLSYNEQFF; DNA: TGTGCCAGCAGTTACTCACCATCTTGGGGGCCGGGCGGGGTCCTCTCCTACAATGAGCAGTTCTTC
size: few; V: TRBV7-8; J: TRBJ2-7; D: NA; CDR3: CASSLGAYDGTYEQYF; DNA: TGTGCCAGCAGCTTAGGAGCGTATGACGGTACCTACGAGCAGTACTTC
size: many; V: TRBV12-3/TRBV12-4; J: TRBJ2-2; D: TRBD2; CDR3: CATAQTSGRATGELFF; DNA: TGTGCCACCGCTCAGACTAGCGGGAGGGCGACCGGGGAGCTGTTTTTT
size: NA; V: TRBV25-1; J: TRBJ1-3; D: NA; CDR3: CASSDRGRAGNTIYF; DNA: TGTGCCAGCAGTGACCGAGGACGCGCTGGAAACACCATATATTTT
size: NA; V: TRBV5-1; J: TRBJ1-1; D: TRBD1; CDR3: CASRPQDRDTEAFF; DNA: TGCGCCAGCCGGCCTCAGGACAGGGACACTGAAGCTTTCTTT
size: few; V: TRBV20-1; J: TRBJ2-1; D: NA; CDR3: CSASITQATHEQFF; DNA: TGCAGTGCTTCAATAACTCAGGCTACCCATGAGCAGTTCTTC
size: NA; V: TRBV24-1; J: TRBJ2-3; D: TRBD2; CDR3: CATSGMTASPGGTQYF; DNA: TGTGCCACCAGTGGGATGACGGCCTCTCCGGGGGGTACGCAGTATTTT
size: few; V: TRBV12-3/TRBV12-4; J: TRBJ2-2; D: NA; CDR3: CASSLRAPGELFF; DNA: TGTGCCAGCAGTTTACGGGCCCCCGGGGAGCTGTTTTTT
size: NA; V: TRBV7-9; J: TRBJ1-6; D: NA; CDR3: CASSLGPLEEAPLHF; DNA: TGTGCCAGCAGCTTAGGACCGCTGGAGGAGGCACCCCTCCACTTT
size: few; V: TRBV5-1; J: TRBJ2-1; D: TRBD2; CDR3: CASSVSGSVSNEQFF; DNA: TGCGCCAGCAGCGTTAGCGGGAGTGTTTCAAATGAGCAGTTCTTC
size: NA; V: TRBV28; J: TRBJ2-4; D: NA; CDR3: CASSPDSKNIQYF; DNA: TGTGCCAGCAGTCCGGACAGCAAAAACATTCAGTACTTC
size: NA; V: TRBV3-1; J: TRBJ2-3; D: NA; CDR3: CASSLAGQASNTQYF; DNA: TGTGCCAGCAGCCTAGCGGGACAGGCCTCAAATACGCAGTATTTT
size: few; V: TRBV30; J: TRBJ2-7; D: NA; CDR3: CAWSAGTYEQYF; DNA: TGTGCCTGGAGTGCCGGTACCTACGAGCAGTACTTC
size: many; V: TRBV5-1; J: TRBJ1-5; D: NA; CDR3: CASSSRPQHF; DNA: TGCGCCAGCAGCTCCCGGCCCCAGCATTTT
size: many; V: TRBV6-1; J: TRBJ1-1; D: NA; CDR3: CASSESRGNTEAFF; DNA: TGTGCCAGCAGTGAATCGAGGGGGAACACTGAAGCTTTCTTT
size: many; V: TRBV29-1; J: TRBJ2-7; D: NA; CDR3: CSVDTGRQYF; DNA: TGCAGCGTAGATACAGGACGGCAGTACTTC
size: many; V: TRBV6-5; J: TRBJ2-7; D: NA; CDR3: CASSYSRASYEQYF; DNA: TGTGCCAGCAGTTACTCCAGGGCCTCCTACGAGCAGTACTTC
size: NA; V: TRBV11-1; J: TRBJ2-7; D: TRBD2; CDR3: CASSSSGLAVPDPSYEQYF; DNA: TGTGCCAGCAGCTCCTCGGGACTAGCGGTACCTGATCCATCCTACGAGCAGTACTTC
size: NA; V: TRBV30; J: TRBJ2-5; D: NA; CDR3: CAWSAKETQYF; DNA: TGTGCCTGGAGTGCAAAAGAGACCCAGTACTTC
size: NA; V: TRBV2; J: TRBJ2-3; D: NA; CDR3: CASSEDRRTDTQYF; DNA: TGTGCCAGCAGTGAAGACCGACGCACAGATACGCAGTATTTT
size: many; V: TRBV11-2; J: TRBJ2-2; D: TRBD2; CDR3: CASSLSGGATGELFF; DNA: TGTGCCAGCAGCTTAAGCGGGGGGGCTACCGGGGAGCTGTTTTTT
size: NA; V: TRBV24-1; J: TRBJ2-3; D: NA; CDR3: CATEVGGSTDTQYF; DNA: TGTGCCACCGAGGTTGGCGGGAGCACAGATACGCAGTATTTT
size: many; V: TRBV27; J: TRBJ2-2; D: NA; CDR3: CASSPYTGELFF; DNA: TGTGCCAGCAGCCCTTACACCGGGGAGCTGTTTTTT
size: few; V: TRBV20-1; J: TRBJ1-1; D: NA; CDR3: CSASDRNTEAFF; DNA: TGCAGTGCTTCAGACAGAAACACTGAAGCTTTCTTT
size: few; V: TRBV3-1; J: TRBJ2-1; D: TRBD2; CDR3: CASSRLAGANEQFF; DNA: TGTGCCAGCTCGCGACTAGCGGGGGCCAATGAGCAGTTCTTC
size: NA; V: TRBV5-5; J: TRBJ2-7; D: NA; CDR3: CASTGQENEQYF; DNA: TGTGCCAGCACTGGGCAGGAGAACGAGCAGTACTTC
size: NA; V: TRBV28; J: TRBJ2-7; D: TRBD2; CDR3: CASSRSGSSSYEQYF; DNA: TGTGCCAGCAGCCGTAGCGGGAGTTCCTCCTACGAGCAGTACTTC